The following is a T cell receptor beta chain sequence with its context. A single base is all that separates this from a far larger clone, so a read error is likely. The data belong to a study of low-dose radiotherapy and immunotherapy resistance in tumors. Study information: Each patient took aspirin at a dose of 300 mg by mouth once daily over the course of four cycles, with dosing beginning on cycle 1 day 1.

The CDR3 runs 16 residues. Germline V gives CDR1 MNHNS, CDR2 SASEGT. With 5 bases clipped from V and 6 bases from J, the junction kept 12 bases outside the gene matches. As for time point: after trial treatment. Specified treatment: LDRT plus nivolumab, ipilimumab, low-dose cyclophosphamide and aspirin (RACIN trial). The authors ran about 21 PCR cycles to amplify TCRs with a constant-region primer and V-primer adapter. Via MiXCR, TCRdb re-called the reads, giving one row per CDR3 protein. The repertoire has under 60,000 distinct CDR3 sequences, around 34% of them found once; the top ten carry 7.5% to 9.5%.

The sample was PBMCs, taken after low-dose radiotherapy plus immunotherapy. The TCR sequence derives from a male donor with rectosigmoid adenocarcinoma. This rearrangement joins TRBV6-1 to TRBJ2-7; 11 nucleotides align to TRBD2. Here the CDR3 DNA reads TGTGCCAGCAGTTATACCTTAGCGGGGGGGGGTCCCGAGCAGTACTTC. Its protein is CASSYTLAGGGPEQYF.